A selection of T cell receptor beta chains follows, all from one sample in a study of cytomegalovirus exposure and HLA in healthy donors. Generated by immunoSEQ multiplex PCR, the TCRdb table keeps only in-frame clones and is missing some. The table has fewer than 150,000 clones, around 73% seen once. Sequencing was done on a sample of PBMCs. These receptors were collected from a human donor in good health. Both conserved end residues are part of each CDR3. The order of the fields is V gene, J gene, clone size, CDR3 length, D gene, CDR3 DNA, CDR3 protein. The D gene is left open where the match is weak. The size field is filled for only some rows; it gives once, few, many or a size class.

TRBV27	TRBJ1-5	-	12	-	TGTGCCAACCTCAGGGGAACTCAGCCCCAGCATTTT	CANLRGTQPQHF
TRBV5-5	TRBJ1-5	-	15	-	TGTGCCAGCAGCCCGCTGGTGGGGGCCGGTCAGCCCCAGCATTTT	CASSPLVGAGQPQHF
TRBV28	TRBJ1-4	-	16	TRBD1	TGTGCCAGCAGATCCACAGGGGCGGAATCTAATGAAAAACTGTTTTTT	CASRSTGAESNEKLFF
TRBV10-1	TRBJ2-3	-	13	-	TGCGCCAGCAACGAGCGGCCCACAGATACGCAGTATTTT	CASNERPTDTQYF
TRBV27	TRBJ2-7	-	13	-	TGTGCCAGCAGTTTCCAAGGGGGTTACGAGCAGTACTTC	CASSFQGGYEQYF
TRBV7-4	TRBJ2-7	-	17	-	TGTGCCAGCAGCTCCAAACCAACCCGAGAGGGTCTCCACGAGCAGTACTTC	CASSSKPTREGLHEQYF
TRBV9	TRBJ2-7	-	15	-	TGTGCCAGCAGCGTAGATGTCGGGGTTCCCTACGAGCAGTACTTC	CASSVDVGVPYEQYF
TRBV5-6	TRBJ1-6	-	16	-	TGTGCCAGCAGCTTGGTGTCCGGGATCTATAATTCACCCCTCCACTTT	CASSLVSGIYNSPLHF
TRBV4-1	TRBJ2-7	-	14	-	TGCGCCAGCAGCATTTCCGAGGGGGAAGAGGAGCAGTACTTC	CASSISEGEEEQYF
TRBV5-6	TRBJ1-5	-	14	-	TGTGCCAGCAGCTCCAAGATTGCGAATCAGCCCCAGCATTTT	CASSSKIANQPQHF
TRBV6-5	TRBJ2-6	-	16	-	TGTGCCAGCAGTTACTCGATAGACTCTGGGGCCAACGTCCTGACTTTC	CASSYSIDSGANVLTF
TRBV5-4	TRBJ2-3	-	12	-	TGTGCCAGCAGCTTGGTTACTGGTACTCAGTATTTT	CASSLVTGTQYF
TRBV5-8	TRBJ1-1	-	14	-	TGTGCCAGCAGCTTGTGGCCGACAAACACTGAAGCTTTCTTT	CASSLWPTNTEAFF
TRBV6-1	TRBJ2-3	-	12	-	TGTGCCAGCAGCCCTCAGTCGGATACGCAGTATTTT	CASSPQSDTQYF
TRBV13	TRBJ2-3	-	14	TRBD2	TGTGCCAGCAAGTGGGGGGGGAGCACAGATACGCAGTATTTT	CASKWGGSTDTQYF
TRBV4-1	TRBJ1-2	-	13	-	TGCGCCAGCAGCCAAGATCGAGGGCACGGCTACACCTTC	CASSQDRGHGYTF
TRBV29-1	TRBJ2-1	-	14	-	TGCAGCGGAACAGGGTTTAGCTCCTACAATGAGCAGTTCTTC	CSGTGFSSYNEQFF
TRBV25-1	TRBJ2-5	-	16	TRBD1	TGTGCCAGCAGTGAAGACAGGGGGGACTTTCGCGAGACCCAGTACTTC	CASSEDRGDFRETQYF
TRBV4-2	TRBJ2-2	-	18	TRBD2	TGTGCCAGCAGCCCGGGGGGTAGTTTGGGGATGCACACCGGGGAGCTGTTTTTT	CASSPGGSLGMHTGELFF
TRBV27	TRBJ2-1	-	15	TRBD2	TGTGCCAGCGCCGTCCCGGGACTAGCGGGTCCTAAGCAGTTCTTC	CASAVPGLAGPKQFF
TRBV15	TRBJ2-7	-	14	TRBD1	TGTGCCACCAGCCGCACAGGGGGCCGCGACGAGCAGTACTTC	CATSRTGGRDEQYF
TRBV25-1	TRBJ2-2	-	12	-	TGTGCCAGCAGTAAAGAGACCGGGGAGCTGTTTTTT	CASSKETGELFF
TRBV27	TRBJ2-7	-	14	-	TGTGCCAGCAGTTCTCGGGGTACCTCCTACGAGCAGTACTTC	CASSSRGTSYEQYF
TRBV7-9	TRBJ2-7	-	15	TRBD2	TGTGCCAGCAGCTTAGAGGGACTAGCGGGGGTCGAGCAGTACTTC	CASSLEGLAGVEQYF
TRBV6-1	TRBJ1-2	once	15	-	TGTGCCAGCAGTGTTATCACCGACAGGTTCTATGGCTACACCTTC	CASSVITDRFYGYTF
TRBV27	TRBJ2-7	-	16	TRBD2	TGTGCCAGCAGTTTAACGCTCGCTAGCGGCTCCTACGAGCAGTACTTC	CASSLTLASGSYEQYF